This T cell receptor beta chain was sequenced in a study of blood T cell repertoires in COVID-19. Turning to the study itself: COVID-19 samples, acute and convalescent, were from the United States, Italy and Spain. T cells, B-cell-depleted T cells, or PBMCs supplied cDNA or gDNA.

Original methodology: Scientists estimated how many nucleated cells there were by amplifying reference gene primers. Clones were read by immunoSEQ multiplex PCR, and TCRdb kept only the in-frame ones, dropping some. That table furnishes V, J and clone size, whereas the DNA furnished D and trimming. This table has about 39,000 clones, around 90% appearing once. Germline-derived CDR1 and CDR2 are LGHDT and YNNKEL (reference sequence). The CDR3 spans 13 residues. V was clipped by 1 base and J by 6 bases, with 7 bases between them. Specimen: peripheral blood. J is TRBJ1-3 and V is TRBV3-1 (or the pseudogene TRBV3-2); TRBD1 is a possible D gene (5 bases). The TCR was taken from a man aged 60-69 years with acute or convalescent COVID-19. The CDR3 DNA is TGTGCCAGCAGCCAAGGGGGGGTAAACACCATATATTTT. Translated, it gives CASSQGGVNTIYF.